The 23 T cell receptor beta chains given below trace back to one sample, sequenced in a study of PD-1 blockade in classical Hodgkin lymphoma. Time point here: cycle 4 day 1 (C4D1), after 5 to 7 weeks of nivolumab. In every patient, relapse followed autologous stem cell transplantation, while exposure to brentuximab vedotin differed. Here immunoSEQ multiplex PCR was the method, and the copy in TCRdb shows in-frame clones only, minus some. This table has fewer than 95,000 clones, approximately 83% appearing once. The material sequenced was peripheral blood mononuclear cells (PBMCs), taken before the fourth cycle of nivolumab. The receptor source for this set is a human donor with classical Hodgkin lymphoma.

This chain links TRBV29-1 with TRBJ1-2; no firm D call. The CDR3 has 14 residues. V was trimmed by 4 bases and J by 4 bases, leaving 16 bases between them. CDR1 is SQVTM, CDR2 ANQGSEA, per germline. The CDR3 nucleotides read TGCAGCGTTGTGACTGGCGGGGTGATCTATGGCTACACCTTC. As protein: CSVVTGGVIYGYTF.

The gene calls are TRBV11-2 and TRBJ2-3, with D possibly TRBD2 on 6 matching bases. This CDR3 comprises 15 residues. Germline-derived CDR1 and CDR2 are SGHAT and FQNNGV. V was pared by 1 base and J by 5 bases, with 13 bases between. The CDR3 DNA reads TGTGCCAGCAGCTTAGGGAGGGGAGCCGGAGATACGCAGTATTTT. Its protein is CASSLGRGAGDTQYF.

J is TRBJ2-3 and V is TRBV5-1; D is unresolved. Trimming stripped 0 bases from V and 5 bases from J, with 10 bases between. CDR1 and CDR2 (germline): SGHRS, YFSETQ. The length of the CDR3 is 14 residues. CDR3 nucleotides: TGCGCCAGCAGCTTGGGAAGGTACAGAGATACGCAGTATTTT. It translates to CASSLGRYRDTQYF. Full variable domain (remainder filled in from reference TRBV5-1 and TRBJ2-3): KAGVTQTPRYLIKTRGQQVTLSCSPISGHRSVSWYQQTPGQGLQFLFEYFSETQRNKGNFPGRFSGRQFSNSRSEMNVSTLELGDSALYLCASSLGRYRDTQYFGPGTRLTVL.

Here the CDR3 DNA reads TGCGCCAGCAGGCTCGGCGGACACGCGCCCTACAATGAGCAGTTCTTC. Translating it yields CASRLGGHAPYNEQFF. The chain combines TRBV5-1 with TRBJ2-1; TRBD1 is a possible D gene (5 bases). The CDR3 is made up of 16 amino acids. Germline CDR1 and CDR2: SGHRS and YFSETQ. The V end lost 5 bases, the J end lost 2 bases, and 17 bases lay between the germline ends.

The chain's CDR3 is CASSELAGTPDTQYF. The DNA of the CDR3 is TGTGCCAGCAGTGAACTTGCCGGAACCCCTGATACGCAGTATTTT. This chain joins TRBV2 and TRBJ2-3; D is unresolved. The CDR3 spans 15 residues. V was clipped by 2 bases and J by 6 bases, with 15 bases between them. CDR1 and CDR2 from the germline V gene are SNHLY and FYNNEI.

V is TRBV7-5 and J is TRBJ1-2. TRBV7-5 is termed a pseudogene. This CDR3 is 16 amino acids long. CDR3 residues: CVRSHFPLSPNYGYTF. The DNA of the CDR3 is TGTGTCAGAAGTCACTTCCCATTAAGTCCTAACTATGGCTACACCTTC.

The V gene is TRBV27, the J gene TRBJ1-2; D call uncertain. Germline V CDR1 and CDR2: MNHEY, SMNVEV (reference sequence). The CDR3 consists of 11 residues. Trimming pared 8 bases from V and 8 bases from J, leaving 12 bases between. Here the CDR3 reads CASGTGNGYTF. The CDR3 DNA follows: TGTGCCAGCGGCACTGGGAACGGCTACACCTTC.

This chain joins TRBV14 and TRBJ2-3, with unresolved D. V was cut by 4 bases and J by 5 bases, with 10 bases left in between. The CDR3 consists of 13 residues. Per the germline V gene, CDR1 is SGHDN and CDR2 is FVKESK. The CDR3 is CASSPLRGDTQYF. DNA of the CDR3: TGTGCCAGCAGCCCCCTCCGAGGAGATACGCAGTATTTT.

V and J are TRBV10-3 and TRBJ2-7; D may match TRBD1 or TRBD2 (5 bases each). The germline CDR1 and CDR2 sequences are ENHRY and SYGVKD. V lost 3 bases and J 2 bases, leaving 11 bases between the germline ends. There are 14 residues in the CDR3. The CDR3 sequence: CAISDLGATYEQYF. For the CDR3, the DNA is TGTGCCATCAGTGATCTCGGGGCGACCTACGAGCAGTACTTC.

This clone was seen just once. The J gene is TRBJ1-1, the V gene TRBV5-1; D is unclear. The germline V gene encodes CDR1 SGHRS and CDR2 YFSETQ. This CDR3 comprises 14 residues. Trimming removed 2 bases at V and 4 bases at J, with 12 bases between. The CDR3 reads CASSFSAGGTEAFF. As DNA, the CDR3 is TGCGCCAGCAGCTTCTCCGCCGGTGGCACTGAAGCTTTCTTT.

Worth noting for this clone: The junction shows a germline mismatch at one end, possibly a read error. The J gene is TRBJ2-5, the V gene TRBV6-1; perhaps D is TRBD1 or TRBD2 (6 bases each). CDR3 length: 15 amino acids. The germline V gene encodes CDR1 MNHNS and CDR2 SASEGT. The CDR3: CASNEGGTSQETQYF. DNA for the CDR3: TGTGCCAGCAATGAAGGGGGGACCAGCCAAGAGACCCAGTACTTC.

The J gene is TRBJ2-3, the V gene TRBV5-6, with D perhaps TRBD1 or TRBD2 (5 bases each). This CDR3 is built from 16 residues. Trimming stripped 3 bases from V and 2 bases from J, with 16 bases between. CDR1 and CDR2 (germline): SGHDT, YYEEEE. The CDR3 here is CASSWGPSRTTDTQYF. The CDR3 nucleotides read TGTGCCAGCAGCTGGGGACCGTCCCGGACCACAGATACGCAGTATTTT.

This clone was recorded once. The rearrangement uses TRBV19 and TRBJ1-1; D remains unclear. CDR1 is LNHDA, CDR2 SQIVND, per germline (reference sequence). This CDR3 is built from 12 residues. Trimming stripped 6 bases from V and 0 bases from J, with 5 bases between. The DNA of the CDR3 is TGTGCCAGTAGAGACATGAACACTGAAGCTTTCTTT. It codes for CASRDMNTEAFF.

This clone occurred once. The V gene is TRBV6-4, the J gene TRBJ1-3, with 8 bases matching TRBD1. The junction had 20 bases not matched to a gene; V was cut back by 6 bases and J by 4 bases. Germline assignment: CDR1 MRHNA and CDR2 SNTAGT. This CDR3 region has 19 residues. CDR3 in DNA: TGTGCCAGCAGCCGAACCACGGACAGGGTGGGAATCAGAGGAAACACCATATATTTT. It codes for CASSRTTDRVGIRGNTIYF.

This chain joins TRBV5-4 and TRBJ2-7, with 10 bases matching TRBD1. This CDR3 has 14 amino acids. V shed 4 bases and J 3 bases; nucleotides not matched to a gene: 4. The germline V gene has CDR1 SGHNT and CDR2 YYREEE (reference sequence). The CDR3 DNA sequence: TGTGCCAGCAGCCCGGGACAGGGGCTCTACGAGCAGTACTTC. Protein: CASSPGQGLYEQYF.

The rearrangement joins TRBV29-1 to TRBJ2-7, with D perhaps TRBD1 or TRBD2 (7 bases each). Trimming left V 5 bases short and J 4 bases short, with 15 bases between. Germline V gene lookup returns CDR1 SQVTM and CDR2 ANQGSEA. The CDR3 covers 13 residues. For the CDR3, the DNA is TGCAGCGTTACTAACAGGGGAGGGTACGAGCAGTACTTC. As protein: CSVTNRGGYEQYF.

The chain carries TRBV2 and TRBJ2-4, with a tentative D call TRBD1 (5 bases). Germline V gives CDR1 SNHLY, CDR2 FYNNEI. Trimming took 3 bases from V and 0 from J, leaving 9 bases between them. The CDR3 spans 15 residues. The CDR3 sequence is CASSDDREAKNIQYF. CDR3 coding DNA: TGTGCCAGCAGTGACGACAGAGAAGCCAAAAACATTCAGTACTTC.

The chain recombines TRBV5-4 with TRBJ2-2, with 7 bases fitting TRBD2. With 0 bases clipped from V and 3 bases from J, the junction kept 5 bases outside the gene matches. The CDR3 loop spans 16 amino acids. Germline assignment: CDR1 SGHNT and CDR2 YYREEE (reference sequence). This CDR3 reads CASSLGLAVHTGELFF. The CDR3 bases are TGTGCCAGCAGCTTGGGACTAGCAGTTCACACCGGGGAGCTGTTTTTT. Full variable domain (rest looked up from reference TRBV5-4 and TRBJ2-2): ETGVTQSPTHLIKTRGQQVTLRCSSQSGHNTVSWYQQALGQGPQFIFQYYREEENGRGNFPPRFSGLQFPNYSSELNVNALELDDSALYLCASSLGLAVHTGELFFGEGSRLTVL.

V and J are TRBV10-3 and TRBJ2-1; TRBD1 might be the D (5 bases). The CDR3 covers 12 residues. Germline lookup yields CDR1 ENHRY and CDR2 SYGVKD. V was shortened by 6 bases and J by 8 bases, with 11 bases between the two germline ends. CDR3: CAISKQAYEQFF. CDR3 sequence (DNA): TGTGCCATCAGCAAACAGGCTTATGAGCAGTTCTTC.

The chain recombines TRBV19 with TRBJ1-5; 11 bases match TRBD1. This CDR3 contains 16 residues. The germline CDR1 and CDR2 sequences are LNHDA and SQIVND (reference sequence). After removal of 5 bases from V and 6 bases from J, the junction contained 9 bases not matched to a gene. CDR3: CASSPRDRGTGQPQHF. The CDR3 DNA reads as TGTGCCAGTAGTCCCCGGGACAGGGGGACGGGTCAGCCCCAGCATTTT.

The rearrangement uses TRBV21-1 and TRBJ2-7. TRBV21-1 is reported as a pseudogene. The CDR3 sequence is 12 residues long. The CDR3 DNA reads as TGTGCCAGCAGCCACAGACTCTACGAGCAGTACTTC. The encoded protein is CASSHRLYEQYF.

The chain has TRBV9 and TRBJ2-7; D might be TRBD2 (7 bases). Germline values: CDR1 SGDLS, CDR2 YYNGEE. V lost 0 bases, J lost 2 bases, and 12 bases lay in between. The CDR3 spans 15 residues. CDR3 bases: TGTGCCAGCAGCGTAGACGGGGGGCACCCCTACGAGCAGTACTTC. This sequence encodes CASSVDGGHPYEQYF.

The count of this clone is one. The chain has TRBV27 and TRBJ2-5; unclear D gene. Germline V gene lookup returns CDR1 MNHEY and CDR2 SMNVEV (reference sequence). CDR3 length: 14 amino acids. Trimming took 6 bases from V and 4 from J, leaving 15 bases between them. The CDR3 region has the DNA TGTGCCAGCAGCCGCGGCGGTAGCAGAGAGACCCAGTACTTC. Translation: CASSRGGSRETQYF.